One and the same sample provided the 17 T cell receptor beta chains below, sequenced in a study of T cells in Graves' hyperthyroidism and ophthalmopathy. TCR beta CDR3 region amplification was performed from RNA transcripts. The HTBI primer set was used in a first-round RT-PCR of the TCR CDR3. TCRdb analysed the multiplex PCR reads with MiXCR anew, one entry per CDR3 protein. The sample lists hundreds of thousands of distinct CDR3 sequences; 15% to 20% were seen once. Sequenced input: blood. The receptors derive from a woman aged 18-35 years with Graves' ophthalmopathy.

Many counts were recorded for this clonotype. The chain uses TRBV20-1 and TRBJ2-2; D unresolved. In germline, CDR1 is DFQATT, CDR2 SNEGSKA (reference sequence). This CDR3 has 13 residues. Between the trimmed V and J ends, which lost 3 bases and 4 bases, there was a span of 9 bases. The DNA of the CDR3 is TGCAGTGCTAGGTACCCCTTCACCGGGGAGCTGTTTTTT. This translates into CSARYPFTGELFF.

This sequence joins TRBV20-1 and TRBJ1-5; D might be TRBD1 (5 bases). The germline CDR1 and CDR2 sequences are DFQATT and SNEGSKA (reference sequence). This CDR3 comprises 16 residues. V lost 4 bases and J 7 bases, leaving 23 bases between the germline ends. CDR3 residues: CSATPASGLAKQPQHF. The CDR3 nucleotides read TGCAGTGCTACCCCCGCGTCGGGACTTGCCAAGCAGCCCCAGCATTTT.

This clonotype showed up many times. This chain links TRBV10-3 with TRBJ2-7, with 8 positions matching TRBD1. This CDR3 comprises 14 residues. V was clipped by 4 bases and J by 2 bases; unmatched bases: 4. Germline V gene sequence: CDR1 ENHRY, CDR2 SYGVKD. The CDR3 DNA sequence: TGTGCCATCAGTGTGGACAGGGCGGCCTACGAGCAGTACTTC. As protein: CAISVDRAAYEQYF.

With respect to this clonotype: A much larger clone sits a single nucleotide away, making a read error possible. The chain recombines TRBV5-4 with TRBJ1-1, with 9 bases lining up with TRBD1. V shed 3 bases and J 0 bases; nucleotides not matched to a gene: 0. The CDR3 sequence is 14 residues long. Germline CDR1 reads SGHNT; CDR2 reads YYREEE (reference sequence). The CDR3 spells CASSWDRVNTEAFF. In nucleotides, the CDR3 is TGTGCCAGCAGCTGGGACAGGGTGAACACTGAAGCTTTCTTT. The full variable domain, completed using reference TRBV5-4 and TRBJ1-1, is ETGVTQSPTHLIKTRGQQVTLRCSSQSGHNTVSWYQQALGQGPQFIFQYYREEENGRGNFPPRFSGLQFPNYSSELNVNALELDDSALYLCASSWDRVNTEAFFGQGTRLTVV.

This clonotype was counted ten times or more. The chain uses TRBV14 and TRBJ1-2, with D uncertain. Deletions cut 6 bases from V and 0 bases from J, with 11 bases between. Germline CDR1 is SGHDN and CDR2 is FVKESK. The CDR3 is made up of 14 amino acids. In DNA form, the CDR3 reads TGTGCCAGCAGACCTTCCGGGCCTAACTATGGCTACACCTTC. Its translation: CASRPSGPNYGYTF.

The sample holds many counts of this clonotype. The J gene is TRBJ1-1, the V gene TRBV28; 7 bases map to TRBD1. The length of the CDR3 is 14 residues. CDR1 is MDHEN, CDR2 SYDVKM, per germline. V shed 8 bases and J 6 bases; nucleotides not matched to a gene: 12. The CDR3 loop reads CASLGQLAWAEAFF. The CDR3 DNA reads TGTGCCAGCCTGGGACAGCTAGCGTGGGCTGAAGCTTTCTTT.

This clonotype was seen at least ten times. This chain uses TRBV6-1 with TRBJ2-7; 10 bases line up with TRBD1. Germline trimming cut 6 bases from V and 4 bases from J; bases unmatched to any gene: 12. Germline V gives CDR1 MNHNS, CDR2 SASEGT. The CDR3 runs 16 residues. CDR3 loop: CASSNTRDRGSYEQYF. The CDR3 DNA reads TGTGCCAGCAGCAACACCCGGGACAGGGGCTCATACGAGCAGTACTTC.

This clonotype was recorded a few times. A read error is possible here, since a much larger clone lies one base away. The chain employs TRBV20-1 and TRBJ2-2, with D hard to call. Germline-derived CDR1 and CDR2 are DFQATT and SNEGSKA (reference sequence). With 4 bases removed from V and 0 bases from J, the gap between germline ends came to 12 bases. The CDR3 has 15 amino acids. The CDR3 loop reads CSAKRATSNTGELFF. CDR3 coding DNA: TGCAGTGCTAAACGGGCAACTTCGAACACCGGGGAGCTGTTTTTT.

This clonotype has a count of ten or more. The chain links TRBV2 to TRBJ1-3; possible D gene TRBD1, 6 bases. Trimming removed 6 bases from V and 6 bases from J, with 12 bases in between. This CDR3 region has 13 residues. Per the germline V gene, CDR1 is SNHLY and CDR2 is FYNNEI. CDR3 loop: CASRRYRENTIYF. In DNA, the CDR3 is TGTGCCAGCAGACGATACAGGGAAAACACCATATATTTT. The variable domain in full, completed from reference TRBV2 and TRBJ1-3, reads EPEVTQTPSHQVTQMGQEVILRCVPISNHLYFYWYRQILGQKVEFLVSFYNNEISEKSEIFDDQFSVERPDGSNFTLKIRSTKLEDSAMYFCASRRYRENTIYFGEGSWLTVV.

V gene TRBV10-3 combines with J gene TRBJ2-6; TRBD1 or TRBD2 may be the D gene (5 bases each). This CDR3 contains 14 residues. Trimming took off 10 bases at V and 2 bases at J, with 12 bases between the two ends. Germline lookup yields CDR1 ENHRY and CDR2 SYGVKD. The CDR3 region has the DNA TGTGCCACACGAGAGGGGACTGGGGCCAACGTCCTGACTTTC. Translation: CATREGTGANVLTF.

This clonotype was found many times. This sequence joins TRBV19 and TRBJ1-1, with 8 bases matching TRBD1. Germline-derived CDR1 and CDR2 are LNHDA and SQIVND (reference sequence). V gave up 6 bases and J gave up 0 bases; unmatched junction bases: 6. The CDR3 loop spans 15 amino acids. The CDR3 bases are TGTGCCAGTAGCCAGACAGGGGACATGAACACTGAAGCTTTCTTT. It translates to CASSQTGDMNTEAFF.

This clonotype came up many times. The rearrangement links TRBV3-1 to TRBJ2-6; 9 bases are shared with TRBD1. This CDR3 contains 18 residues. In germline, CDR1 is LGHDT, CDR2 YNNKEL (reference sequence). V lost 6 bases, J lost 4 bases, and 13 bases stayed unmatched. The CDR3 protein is CASSRRDRDVLGANVLTF. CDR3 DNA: TGTGCCAGCAGTCGCCGGGACAGGGATGTACTCGGGGCCAACGTCCTGACTTTC.

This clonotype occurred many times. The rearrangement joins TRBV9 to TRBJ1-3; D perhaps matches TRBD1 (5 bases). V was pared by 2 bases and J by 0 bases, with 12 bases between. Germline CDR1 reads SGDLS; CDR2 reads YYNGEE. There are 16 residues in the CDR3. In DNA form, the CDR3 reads TGTGCCAGCAGCGTTACCGGGGGAACCTCTGGAAACACCATATATTTT. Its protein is CASSVTGGTSGNTIYF.

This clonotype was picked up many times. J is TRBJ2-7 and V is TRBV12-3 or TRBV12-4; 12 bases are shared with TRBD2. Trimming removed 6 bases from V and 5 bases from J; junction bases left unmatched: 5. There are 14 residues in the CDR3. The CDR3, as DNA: TGTGCCAGCAGGTCTAGCGGGAGGGCCAACGAGCAGTACTTC. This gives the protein CASRSSGRANEQYF.

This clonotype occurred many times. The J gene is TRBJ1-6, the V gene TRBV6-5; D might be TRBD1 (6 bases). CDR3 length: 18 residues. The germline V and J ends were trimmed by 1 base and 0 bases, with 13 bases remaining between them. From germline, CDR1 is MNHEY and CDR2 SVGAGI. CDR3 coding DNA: TGTGCCAGCAGTTACTTTGGGGGCACCAGCTCCTATAATTCACCCCTCCACTTT. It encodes CASSYFGGTSSYNSPLHF.

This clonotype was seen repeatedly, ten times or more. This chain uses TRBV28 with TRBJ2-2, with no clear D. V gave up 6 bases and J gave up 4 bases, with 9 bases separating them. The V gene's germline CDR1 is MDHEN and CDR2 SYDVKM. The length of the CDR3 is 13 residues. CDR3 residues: CASRWTGTGELFF. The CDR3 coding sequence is TGTGCCAGCAGATGGACGGGCACCGGGGAGCTGTTTTTT.

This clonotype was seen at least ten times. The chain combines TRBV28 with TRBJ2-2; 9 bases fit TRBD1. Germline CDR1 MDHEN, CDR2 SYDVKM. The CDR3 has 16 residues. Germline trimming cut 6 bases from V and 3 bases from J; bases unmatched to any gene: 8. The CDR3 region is CASRQRTGVDTGELFF. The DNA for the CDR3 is TGTGCCAGCAGACAAAGGACAGGGGTCGACACCGGGGAGCTGTTTTTT.